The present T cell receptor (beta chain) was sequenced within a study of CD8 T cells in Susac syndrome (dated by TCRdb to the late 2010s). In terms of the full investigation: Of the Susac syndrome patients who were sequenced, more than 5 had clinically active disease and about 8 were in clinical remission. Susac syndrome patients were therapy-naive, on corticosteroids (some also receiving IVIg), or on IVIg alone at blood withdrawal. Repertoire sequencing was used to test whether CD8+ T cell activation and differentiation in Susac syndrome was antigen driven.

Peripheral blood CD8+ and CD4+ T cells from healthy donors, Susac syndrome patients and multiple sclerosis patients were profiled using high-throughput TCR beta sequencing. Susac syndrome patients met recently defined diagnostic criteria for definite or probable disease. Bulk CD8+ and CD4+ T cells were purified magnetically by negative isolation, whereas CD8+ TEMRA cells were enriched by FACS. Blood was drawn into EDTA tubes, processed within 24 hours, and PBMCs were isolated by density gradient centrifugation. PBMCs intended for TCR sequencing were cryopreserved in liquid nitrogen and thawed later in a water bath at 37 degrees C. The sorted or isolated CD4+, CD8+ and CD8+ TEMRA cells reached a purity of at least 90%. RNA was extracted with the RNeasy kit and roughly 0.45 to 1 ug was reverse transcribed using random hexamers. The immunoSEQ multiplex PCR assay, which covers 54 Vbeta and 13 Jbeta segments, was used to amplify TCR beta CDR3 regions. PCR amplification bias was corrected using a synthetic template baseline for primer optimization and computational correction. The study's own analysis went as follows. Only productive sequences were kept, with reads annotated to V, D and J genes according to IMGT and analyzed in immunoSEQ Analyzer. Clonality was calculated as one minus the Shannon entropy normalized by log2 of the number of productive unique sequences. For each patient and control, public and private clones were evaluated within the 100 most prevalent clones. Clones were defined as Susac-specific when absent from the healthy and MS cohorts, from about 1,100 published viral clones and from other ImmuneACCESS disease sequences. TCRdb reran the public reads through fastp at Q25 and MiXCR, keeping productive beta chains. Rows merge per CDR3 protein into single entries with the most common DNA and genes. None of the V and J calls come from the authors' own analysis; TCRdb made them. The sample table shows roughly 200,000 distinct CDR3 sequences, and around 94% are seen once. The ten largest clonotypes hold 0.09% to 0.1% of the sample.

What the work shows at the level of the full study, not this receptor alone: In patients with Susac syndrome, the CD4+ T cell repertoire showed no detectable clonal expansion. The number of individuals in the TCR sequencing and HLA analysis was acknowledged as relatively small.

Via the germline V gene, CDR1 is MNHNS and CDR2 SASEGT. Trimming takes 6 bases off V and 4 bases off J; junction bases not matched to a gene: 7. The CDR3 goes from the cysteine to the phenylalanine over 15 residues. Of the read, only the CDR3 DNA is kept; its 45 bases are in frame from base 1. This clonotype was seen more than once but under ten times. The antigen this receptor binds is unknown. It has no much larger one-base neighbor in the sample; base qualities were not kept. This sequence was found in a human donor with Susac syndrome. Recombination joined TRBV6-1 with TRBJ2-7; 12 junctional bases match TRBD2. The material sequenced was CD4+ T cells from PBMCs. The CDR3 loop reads CASSRGLAGAYEQYF. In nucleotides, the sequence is TGTGCCAGCAGCCGGGGACTAGCGGGCGCTTACGAGCAGTACTTC.